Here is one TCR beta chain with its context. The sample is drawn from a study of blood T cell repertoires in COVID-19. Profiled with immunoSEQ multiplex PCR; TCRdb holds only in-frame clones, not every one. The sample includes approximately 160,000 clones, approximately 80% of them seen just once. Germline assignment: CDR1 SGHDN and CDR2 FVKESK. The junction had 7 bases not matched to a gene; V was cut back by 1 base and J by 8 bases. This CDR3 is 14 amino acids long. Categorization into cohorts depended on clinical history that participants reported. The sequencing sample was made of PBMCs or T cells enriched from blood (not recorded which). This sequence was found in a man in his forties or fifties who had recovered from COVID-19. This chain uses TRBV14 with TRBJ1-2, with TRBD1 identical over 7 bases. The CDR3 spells CASSQGNRGFGYTF. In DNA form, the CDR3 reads TGTGCCAGCAGCCAAGGGAACAGGGGATTCGGCTACACCTTC. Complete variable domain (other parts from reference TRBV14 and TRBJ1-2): EAGVTQFPSHSVIEKGQTVTLRCDPISGHDNLYWYRRVMGKEIKFLLHFVKESKQDESGMPNNRFLAERTGGTYSTLKVQPAELEDSGVYFCASSQGNRGFGYTFGSGTRLTVV.